Below, one T cell receptor (beta chain) is given with its context. Clones were sequenced by immunoSEQ multiplex PCR, and TCRdb holds only the in-frame ones, with some missing. The sample consists of roughly 680,000 clones, 72% of them appearing once. Germline CDR1 reads ENHRY; CDR2 reads SYGVKD. This CDR3 is 16 amino acids long. The ends lost 3 bases at V and 0 bases at J; junction bases unmatched: 5. The data belong to a study of shared clonotypes between healthy human individuals. This TCR was sampled from a woman in her thirties in good health. The material sequenced was memory CD4+ T cells sorted from blood. Subset specified: CD45RA-negative fraction. This rearrangement joins TRBV10-3 to TRBJ2-1; 7 bases map to TRBD2. DNA of the CDR3: TGTGCCATCAGTGACCGGACTAGTAACTCCTACAATGAGCAGTTCTTC. Amino acids: CAISDRTSNSYNEQFF.